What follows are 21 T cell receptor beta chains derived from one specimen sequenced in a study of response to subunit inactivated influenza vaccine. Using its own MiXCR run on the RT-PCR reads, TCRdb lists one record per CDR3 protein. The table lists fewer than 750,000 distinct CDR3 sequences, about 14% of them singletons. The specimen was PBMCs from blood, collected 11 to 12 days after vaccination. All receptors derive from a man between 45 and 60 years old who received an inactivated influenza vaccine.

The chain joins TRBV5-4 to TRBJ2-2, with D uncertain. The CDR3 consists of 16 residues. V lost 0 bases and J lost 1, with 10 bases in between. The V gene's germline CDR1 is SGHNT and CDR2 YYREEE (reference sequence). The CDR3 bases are TGTGCCAGCAGCTTGGTAGGGAAAGGGAACACCGGGGAGCTGTTTTTT. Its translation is CASSLVGKGNTGELFF.

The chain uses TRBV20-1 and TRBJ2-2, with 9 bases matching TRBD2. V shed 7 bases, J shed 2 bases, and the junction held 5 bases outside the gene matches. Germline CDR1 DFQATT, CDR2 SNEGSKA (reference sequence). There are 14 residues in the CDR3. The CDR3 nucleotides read TGCAGTGTCGGAGCGGGGGGAAACACCGGGGAGCTGTTTTTT. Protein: CSVGAGGNTGELFF.

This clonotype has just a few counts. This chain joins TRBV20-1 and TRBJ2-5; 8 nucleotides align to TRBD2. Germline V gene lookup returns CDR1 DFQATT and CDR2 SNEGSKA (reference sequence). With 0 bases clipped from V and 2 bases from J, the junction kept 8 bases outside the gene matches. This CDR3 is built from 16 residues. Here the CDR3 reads CSAREVAGPIQETQYF. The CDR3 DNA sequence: TGCAGTGCTAGAGAGGTAGCGGGGCCAATACAAGAGACCCAGTACTTC.

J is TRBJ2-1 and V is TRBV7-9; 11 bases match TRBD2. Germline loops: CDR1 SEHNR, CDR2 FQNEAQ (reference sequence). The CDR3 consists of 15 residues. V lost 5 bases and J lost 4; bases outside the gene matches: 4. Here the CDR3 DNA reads TGTGCCAGCAGCCAGACTAGCGGGGCTTACAATGAGCAGTTCTTC. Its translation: CASSQTSGAYNEQFF.

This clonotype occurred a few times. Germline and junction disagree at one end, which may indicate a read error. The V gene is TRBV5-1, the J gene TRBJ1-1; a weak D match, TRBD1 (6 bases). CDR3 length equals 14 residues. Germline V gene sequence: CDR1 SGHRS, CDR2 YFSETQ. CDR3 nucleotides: TGCGCCAGCAGGTTGGACAGCATGAACACTGAAGCTTTCTTT. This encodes CASRLDSMNTEAFF.

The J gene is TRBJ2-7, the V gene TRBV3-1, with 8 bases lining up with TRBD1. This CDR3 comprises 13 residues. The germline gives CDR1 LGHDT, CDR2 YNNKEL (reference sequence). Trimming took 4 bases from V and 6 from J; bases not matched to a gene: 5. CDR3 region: CASSLQGAPEQYF. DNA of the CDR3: TGTGCCAGCAGCCTGCAGGGGGCCCCCGAGCAGTACTTC.

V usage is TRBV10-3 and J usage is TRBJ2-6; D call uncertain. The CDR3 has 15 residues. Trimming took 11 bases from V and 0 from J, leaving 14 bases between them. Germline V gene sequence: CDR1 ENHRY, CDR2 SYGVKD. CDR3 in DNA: TGTGCCTCCCACTCCAAGGGCTCTGGGGCCAACGTCCTGACTTTC. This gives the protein CASHSKGSGANVLTF.

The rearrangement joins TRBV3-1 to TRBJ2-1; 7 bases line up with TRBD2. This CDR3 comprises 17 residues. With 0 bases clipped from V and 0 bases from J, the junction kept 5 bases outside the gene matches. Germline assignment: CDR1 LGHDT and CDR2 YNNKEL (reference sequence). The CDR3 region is CASSQDLGGSSYNEQFF. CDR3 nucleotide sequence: TGTGCCAGCAGCCAAGATCTCGGGGGGTCCTCCTACAATGAGCAGTTCTTC.

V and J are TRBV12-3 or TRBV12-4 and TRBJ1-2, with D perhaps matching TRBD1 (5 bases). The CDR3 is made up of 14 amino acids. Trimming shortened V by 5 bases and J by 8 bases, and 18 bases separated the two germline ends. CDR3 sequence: CASSPGLLLEGYTF. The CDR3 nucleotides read TGTGCCAGCAGTCCGGGACTTCTACTGGAGGGCTACACCTTC.

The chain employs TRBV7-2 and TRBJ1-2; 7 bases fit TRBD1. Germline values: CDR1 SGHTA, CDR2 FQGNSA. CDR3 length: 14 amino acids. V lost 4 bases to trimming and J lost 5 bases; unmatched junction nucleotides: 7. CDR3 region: CASSSGGVRYGYTF. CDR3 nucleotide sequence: TGTGCCAGCAGCTCAGGGGGAGTTCGGTATGGCTACACCTTC.

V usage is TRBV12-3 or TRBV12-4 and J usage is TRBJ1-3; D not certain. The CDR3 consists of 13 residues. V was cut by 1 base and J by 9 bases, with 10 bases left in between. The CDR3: CASSLEREFTIYF. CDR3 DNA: TGTGCCAGCAGTTTAGAAAGGGAGTTCACCATATATTTT.

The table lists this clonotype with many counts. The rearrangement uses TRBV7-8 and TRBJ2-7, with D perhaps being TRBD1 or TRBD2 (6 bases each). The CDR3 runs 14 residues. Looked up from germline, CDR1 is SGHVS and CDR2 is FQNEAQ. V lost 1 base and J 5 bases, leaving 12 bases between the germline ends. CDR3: CASSLEDGGHEQYF. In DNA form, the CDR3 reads TGTGCCAGCAGCTTAGAAGATGGGGGGCACGAGCAGTACTTC.

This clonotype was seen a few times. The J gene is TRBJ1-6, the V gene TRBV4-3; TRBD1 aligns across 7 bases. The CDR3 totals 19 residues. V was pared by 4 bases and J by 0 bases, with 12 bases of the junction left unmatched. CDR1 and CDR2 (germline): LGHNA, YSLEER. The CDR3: CASSLEPYRDSSYNSPLHF. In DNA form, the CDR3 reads TGCGCCAGCAGCCTCGAGCCTTACCGGGACAGCTCCTATAATTCACCCCTCCACTTT.

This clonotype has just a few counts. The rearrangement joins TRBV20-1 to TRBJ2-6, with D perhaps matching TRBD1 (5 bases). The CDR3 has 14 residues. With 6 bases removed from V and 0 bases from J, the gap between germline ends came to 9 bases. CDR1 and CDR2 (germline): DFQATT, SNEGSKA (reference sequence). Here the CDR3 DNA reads TGCAGTGCCTCAAGGGGCTCTGGGGCCAACGTCCTGACTTTC. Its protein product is CSASRGSGANVLTF.

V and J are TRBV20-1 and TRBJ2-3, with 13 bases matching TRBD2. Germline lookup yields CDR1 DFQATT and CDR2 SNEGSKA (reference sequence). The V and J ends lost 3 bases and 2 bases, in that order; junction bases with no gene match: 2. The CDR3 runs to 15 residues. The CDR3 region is CSARGLAGNTDTQYF. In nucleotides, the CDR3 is TGCAGTGCTAGGGGACTAGCGGGAAACACAGATACGCAGTATTTT.

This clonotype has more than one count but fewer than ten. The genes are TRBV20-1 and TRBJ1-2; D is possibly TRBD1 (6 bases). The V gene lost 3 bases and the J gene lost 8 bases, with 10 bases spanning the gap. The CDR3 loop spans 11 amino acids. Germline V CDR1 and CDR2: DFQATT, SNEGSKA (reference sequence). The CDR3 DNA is TGCAGTGCTAGCCGGGACACCGGCTACACCTTC. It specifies CSASRDTGYTF.

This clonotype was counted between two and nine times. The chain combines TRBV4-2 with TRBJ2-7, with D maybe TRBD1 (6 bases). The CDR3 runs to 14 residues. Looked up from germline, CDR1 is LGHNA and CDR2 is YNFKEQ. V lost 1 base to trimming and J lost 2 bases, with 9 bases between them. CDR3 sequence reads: CASSQGQEPYEQYF. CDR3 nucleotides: TGTGCCAGCAGCCAAGGACAGGAACCCTACGAGCAGTACTTC.

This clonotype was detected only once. CDR3 sequence reads: CASSLGDLRGSYNEQFF. The CDR3 nucleotides read TGTGCCAGCAGCTTAGGGGACTTAAGGGGCTCCTACAATGAGCAGTTCTTC. The chain recombines TRBV7-6 with TRBJ2-1; TRBD2 is a possible D gene (6 bases). Trimming left V 1 base short and J 0 bases short, with 13 bases between. The CDR3 is made up of 17 amino acids. In germline, CDR1 is SGHVS, CDR2 FNYEAQ.

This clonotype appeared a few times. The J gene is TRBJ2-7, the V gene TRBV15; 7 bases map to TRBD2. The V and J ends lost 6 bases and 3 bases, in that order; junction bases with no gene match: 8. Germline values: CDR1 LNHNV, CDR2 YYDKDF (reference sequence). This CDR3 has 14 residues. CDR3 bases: TGTGCCACCAGGACCGCGGGAGAAGGCTACGAGCAGTACTTC. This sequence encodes CATRTAGEGYEQYF. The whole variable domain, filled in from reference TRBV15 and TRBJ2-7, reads DAMVIQNPRYQVTQFGKPVTLSCSQTLNHNVMYWYQQKSSQAPKLLFHYYDKDFNNEADTPDNFQSRRPNTSFCFLDIRSPGLGDTAMYLCATRTAGEGYEQYFGPGTRLTVT.

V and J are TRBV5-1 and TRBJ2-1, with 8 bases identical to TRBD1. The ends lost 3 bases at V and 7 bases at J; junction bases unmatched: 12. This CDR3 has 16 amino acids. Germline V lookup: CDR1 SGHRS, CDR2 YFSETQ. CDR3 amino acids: CASSWIGTGFRNEQFF. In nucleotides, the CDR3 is TGCGCCAGCAGCTGGATTGGGACAGGATTTCGAAATGAGCAGTTCTTC.

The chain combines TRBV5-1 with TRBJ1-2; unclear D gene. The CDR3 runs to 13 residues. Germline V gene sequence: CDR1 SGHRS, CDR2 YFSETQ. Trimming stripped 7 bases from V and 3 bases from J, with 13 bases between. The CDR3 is CASRSLADYGYTF. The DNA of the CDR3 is TGCGCCAGCCGCTCTCTTGCAGACTATGGCTACACCTTC.